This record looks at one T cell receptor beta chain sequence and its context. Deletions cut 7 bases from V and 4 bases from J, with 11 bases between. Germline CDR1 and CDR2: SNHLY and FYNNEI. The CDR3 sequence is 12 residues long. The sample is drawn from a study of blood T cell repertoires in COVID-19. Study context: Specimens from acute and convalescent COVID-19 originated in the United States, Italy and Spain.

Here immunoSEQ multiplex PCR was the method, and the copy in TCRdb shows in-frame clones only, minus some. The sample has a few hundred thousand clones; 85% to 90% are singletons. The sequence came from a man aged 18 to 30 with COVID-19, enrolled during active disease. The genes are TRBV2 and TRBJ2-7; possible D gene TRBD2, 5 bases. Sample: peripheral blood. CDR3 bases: TGTGCCAGCAATCAGGAGGAATACGAGCAGTACTTC. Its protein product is CASNQEEYEQYF.